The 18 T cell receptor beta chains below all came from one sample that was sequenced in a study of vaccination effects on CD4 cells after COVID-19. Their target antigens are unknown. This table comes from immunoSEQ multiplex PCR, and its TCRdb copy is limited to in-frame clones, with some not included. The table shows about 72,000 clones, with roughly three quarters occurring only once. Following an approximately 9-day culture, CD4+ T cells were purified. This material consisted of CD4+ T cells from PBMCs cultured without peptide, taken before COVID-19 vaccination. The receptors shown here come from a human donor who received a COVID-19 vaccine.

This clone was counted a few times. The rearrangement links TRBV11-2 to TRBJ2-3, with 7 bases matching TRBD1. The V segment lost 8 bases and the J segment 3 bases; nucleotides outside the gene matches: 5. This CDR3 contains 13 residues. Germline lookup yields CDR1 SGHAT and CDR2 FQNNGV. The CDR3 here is CASGTGETDTQYF. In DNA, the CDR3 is TGTGCCAGCGGAACAGGGGAAACAGATACGCAGTATTTT.

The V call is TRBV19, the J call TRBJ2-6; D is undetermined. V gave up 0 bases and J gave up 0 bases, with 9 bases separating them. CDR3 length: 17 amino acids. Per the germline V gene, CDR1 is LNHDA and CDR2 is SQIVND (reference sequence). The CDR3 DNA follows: TGTGCCAGTAGTATAGACCTCCCCGCCTCTGGGGCCAACGTCCTGACTTTC. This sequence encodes CASSIDLPASGANVLTF. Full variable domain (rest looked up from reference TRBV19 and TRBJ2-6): DGGITQSPKYLFRKEGQNVTLSCEQNLNHDAMYWYRQDPGQGLRLIYYSQIVNDFQKGDIAEGYSVSREKKESFPLTVTSAQKNPTAFYLCASSIDLPASGANVLTFGAGSRLTVL.

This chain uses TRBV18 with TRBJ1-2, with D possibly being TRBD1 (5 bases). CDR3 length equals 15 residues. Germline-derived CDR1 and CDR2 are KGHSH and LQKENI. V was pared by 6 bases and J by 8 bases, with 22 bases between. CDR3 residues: CASSPTTGTQKGYTF. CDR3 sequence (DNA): TGTGCCAGCTCTCCAACCACCGGGACCCAGAAGGGCTACACCTTC.

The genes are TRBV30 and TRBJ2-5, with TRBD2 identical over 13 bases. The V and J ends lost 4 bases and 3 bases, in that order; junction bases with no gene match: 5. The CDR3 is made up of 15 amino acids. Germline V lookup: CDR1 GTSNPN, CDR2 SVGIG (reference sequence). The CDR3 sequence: CAWTYGTSGEETQYF. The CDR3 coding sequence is TGTGCCTGGACCTACGGGACTAGCGGGGAAGAGACCCAGTACTTC.

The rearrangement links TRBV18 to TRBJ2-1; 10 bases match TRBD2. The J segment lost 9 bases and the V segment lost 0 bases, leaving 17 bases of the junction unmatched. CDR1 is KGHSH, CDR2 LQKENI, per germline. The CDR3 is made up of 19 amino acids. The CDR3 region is CASSPPLFSGTSVTGEQFF. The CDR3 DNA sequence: TGTGCCAGCTCACCACCGCTATTCTCCGGGACTAGCGTTACCGGTGAGCAGTTCTTC.

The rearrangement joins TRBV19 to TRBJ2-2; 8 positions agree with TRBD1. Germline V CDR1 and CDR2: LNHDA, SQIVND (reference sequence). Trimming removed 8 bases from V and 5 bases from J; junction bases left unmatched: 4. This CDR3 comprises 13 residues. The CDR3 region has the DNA TGTGCCAGTGGACAGGGCTATACCGGGGAGCTGTTTTTT. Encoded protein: CASGQGYTGELFF.

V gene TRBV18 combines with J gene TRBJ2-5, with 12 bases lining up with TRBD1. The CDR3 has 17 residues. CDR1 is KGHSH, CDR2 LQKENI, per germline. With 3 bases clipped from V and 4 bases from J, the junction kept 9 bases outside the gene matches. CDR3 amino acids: CASSPLTGTGGRETQYF. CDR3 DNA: TGTGCCAGCTCACCTCTTACCGGGACAGGGGGCCGAGAGACCCAGTACTTC.

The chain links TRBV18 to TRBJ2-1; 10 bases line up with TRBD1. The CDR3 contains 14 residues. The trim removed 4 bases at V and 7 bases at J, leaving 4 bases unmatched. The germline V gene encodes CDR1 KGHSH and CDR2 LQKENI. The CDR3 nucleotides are TGTGCCAGCTCACGGAGGACAGGGGGTAATGAGCAGTTCTTC. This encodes CASSRRTGGNEQFF. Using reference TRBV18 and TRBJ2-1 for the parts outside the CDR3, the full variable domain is NAGVMQNPRHLVRRRGQEARLRCSPMKGHSHVYWYRQLPEEGLKFMVYLQKENIIDESGMPKERFSAEFPKEGPSILRIQQVVRGDSAAYFCASSRRTGGNEQFFGPGTRLTVL.

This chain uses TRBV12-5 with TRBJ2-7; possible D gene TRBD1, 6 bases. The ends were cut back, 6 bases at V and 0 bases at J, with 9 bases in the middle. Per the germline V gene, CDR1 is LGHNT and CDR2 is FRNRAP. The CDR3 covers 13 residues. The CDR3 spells CASGQGLSYEQYV. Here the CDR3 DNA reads TGTGCTAGTGGACAGGGCCTCTCCTACGAGCAGTACGTC.

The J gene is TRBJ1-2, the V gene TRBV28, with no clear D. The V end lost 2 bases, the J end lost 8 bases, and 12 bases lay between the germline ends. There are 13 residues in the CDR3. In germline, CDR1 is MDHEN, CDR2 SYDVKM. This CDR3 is CASSLEGIGGYTF. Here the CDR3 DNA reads TGTGCCAGCAGTTTAGAGGGCATCGGAGGCTACACCTTC.

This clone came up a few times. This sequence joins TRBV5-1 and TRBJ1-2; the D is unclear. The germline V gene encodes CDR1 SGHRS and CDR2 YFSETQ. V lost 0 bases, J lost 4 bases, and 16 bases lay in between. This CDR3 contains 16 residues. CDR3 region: CASSLATTSRTYGYTF. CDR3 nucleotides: TGCGCCAGCAGCTTGGCAACCACTTCACGGACCTATGGCTACACCTTC.

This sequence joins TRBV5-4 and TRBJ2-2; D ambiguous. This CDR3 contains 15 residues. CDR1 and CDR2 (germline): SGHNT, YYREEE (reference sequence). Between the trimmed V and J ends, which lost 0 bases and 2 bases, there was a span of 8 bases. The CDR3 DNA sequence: TGTGCCAGCAGCTTGGAGCCCCTTAACACCGGGGAGCTGTTTTTT. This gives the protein CASSLEPLNTGELFF.

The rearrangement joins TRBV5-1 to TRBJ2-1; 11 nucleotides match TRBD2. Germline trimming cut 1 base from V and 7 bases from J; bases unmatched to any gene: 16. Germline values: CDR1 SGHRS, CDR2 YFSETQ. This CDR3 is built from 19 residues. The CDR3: CASSLLGLAGPSARNEQFF. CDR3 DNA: TGCGCCAGCAGCTTGTTAGGACTAGCGGGCCCCTCTGCGCGGAATGAGCAGTTCTTC.

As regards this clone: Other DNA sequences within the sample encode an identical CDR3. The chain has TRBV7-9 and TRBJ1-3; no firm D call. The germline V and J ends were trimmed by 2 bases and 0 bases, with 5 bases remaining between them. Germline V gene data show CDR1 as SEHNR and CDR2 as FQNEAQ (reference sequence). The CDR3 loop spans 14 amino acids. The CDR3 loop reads CASSLSGSGNTIYF. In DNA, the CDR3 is TGTGCCAGCAGCTTAAGTGGCTCTGGAAACACCATATATTTT.

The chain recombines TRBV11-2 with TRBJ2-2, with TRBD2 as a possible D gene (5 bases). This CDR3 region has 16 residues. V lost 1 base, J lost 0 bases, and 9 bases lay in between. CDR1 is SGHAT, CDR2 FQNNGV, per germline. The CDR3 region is CASSLVAGSNTGELFF. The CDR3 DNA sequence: TGTGCCAGCAGCTTAGTTGCGGGCTCGAACACCGGGGAGCTGTTTTTT.

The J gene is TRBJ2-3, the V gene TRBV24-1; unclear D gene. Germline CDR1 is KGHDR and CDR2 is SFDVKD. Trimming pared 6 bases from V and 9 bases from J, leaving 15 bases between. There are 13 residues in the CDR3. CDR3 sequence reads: CATSRPIELTQYF. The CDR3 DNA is TGTGCCACCAGTCGTCCCATCGAGCTGACGCAGTATTTT.

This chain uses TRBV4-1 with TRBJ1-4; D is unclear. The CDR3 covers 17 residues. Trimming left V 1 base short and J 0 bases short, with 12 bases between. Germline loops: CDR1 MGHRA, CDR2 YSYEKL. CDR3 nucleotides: TGCGCCAGCAGCCAAGTCGCCTACTTTGCAACTAATGAAAAACTGTTTTTT. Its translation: CASSQVAYFATNEKLFF.

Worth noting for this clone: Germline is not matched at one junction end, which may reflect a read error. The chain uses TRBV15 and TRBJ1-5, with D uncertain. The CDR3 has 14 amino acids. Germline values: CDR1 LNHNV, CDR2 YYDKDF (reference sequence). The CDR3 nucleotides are TGTGCCACCAGCAGAGTTGTTAGCTATCAGCCCCAGCATTTT. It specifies CATSRVVSYQPQHF.